A selection of T cell receptor beta chains follows, all from one sample in a study of shared clonotypes between healthy human individuals. Sequencing was performed with immunoSEQ multiplex PCR; in TCRdb, only in-frame clones are kept and a portion is missing. The table has millions of clones, approximately 95% seen once. Sample: naive CD4+ T cells sorted from blood. Receptors were obtained from a young man in good health. The CDR3 runs from the conserved cysteine through the conserved F or W. Each record gives: V gene, D gene, J gene, clone size, CDR3 protein, CDR3 DNA. D genes are given only for firm matches. Part of the rows lack a size; the others show once, few, many or a class for expanded clones.

TRBV29-1,TRBD2,TRBJ2-7,.,CSVTSGSYEQYF,TGCAGCGTGACTAGCGGTTCCTACGAGCAGTACTTC
TRBV5-1,.,TRBJ2-5,.,CASSLRQPQYF,TGCGCCAGCAGCTTGCGACAGCCCCAGTACTTC
TRBV10-3,.,TRBJ2-7,.,CAVSWGDYEQYF,TGTGCCGTCTCCTGGGGGGACTACGAGCAGTACTTC
TRBV18,.,TRBJ2-5,.,CASSPPRKETETQYF,TGTGCCAGCTCACCCCCGAGGAAGGAAACCGAGACCCAGTACTTC
TRBV4-2,.,TRBJ2-2,.,CASSQGLGADTGELFF,TGTGCCAGCAGCCAAGGTCTGGGAGCGGACACCGGGGAGCTGTTTTTT
TRBV7-2,.,TRBJ2-1,.,CASSSLGLEQFF,TGTGCCAGCAGCTCCCTGGGCCTCGAGCAGTTCTTC
TRBV7-3,.,TRBJ2-2,.,CASSPNPPGTGELFF,TGTGCCAGCAGCCCCAACCCACCAGGGACCGGGGAGCTGTTTTTT
TRBV28,TRBD1,TRBJ2-7,.,CASSSALQTGSEQYF,TGTGCCAGCAGTTCCGCCCTTCAGACAGGGAGCGAGCAGTACTTC
TRBV6-6,TRBD2,TRBJ2-3,.,CAIQREGMADTQYF,TGTGCCATTCAGCGGGAGGGCATGGCAGATACGCAGTATTTT
TRBV27,.,TRBJ2-7,.,CASSSGGLSYEQYF,TGTGCCAGCAGTTCCGGGGGTCTCTCCTACGAGCAGTACTTC
TRBV7-9,.,TRBJ2-7,once,CASSPDRAPYEQYF,TGTGCCAGCAGCCCGGACAGAGCGCCCTACGAGCAGTACTTC
TRBV6-1,.,TRBJ1-1,.,CASSHRTGGGAEAFF,TGTGCCAGCAGCCACCGGACTGGGGGGGGAGCTGAAGCTTTCTTT
TRBV6-1,.,TRBJ2-3,once,CASSGAGPTDTQYF,TGTGCCAGCAGCGGGGCGGGCCCGACAGATACGCAGTATTTT
TRBV5-4,TRBD1,TRBJ1-1,.,CASSPTGGGTEAFF,TGTGCCAGCAGCCCGACAGGGGGCGGGACTGAAGCTTTCTTT
TRBV5-1,.,TRBJ2-3,.,CASSFELTASHTQYF,TGCGCCAGCAGTTTTGAGCTGACAGCCTCCCATACGCAGTATTTT